This TCR beta chain was identified in a study of neurological immune-mediated disorders (dated by TCRdb to about 2019). Context from the whole study: Peripheral blood TCR-beta repertoires from HTLV-I-associated myelopathy (HAM/TSP) patients, multiple sclerosis patients and healthy controls were compared by UMI-based sequencing. Technical triplicate libraries were sequenced to precisely calculate the variability in frequency of each individual clone. Of the approximately 68 subjects in the cohort, about 14 were HAM/TSP patients, roughly 34 were multiple sclerosis patients, and about 20 were healthy controls. The roughly 110 TCR-beta libraries covered PBMC samples along with longitudinal samples, technical triplicates, and paired sorted CD4+ and CD8+ T-cell subsets.

This sample's time point label indicates: technical triplicate 2. TCR libraries for sorted subsets were made from 800,000 to 1,000,000 sorted CD4+ or CD8+ T cells. Peripheral blood was subjected to Ficoll-Hypaque density gradient centrifugation to isolate PBMCs, which were then cryopreserved in liquid nitrogen. Paired sorted CD4+ and CD8+ subsets came from healthy controls, HAM/TSP patients and MS patients. There are many counts of this clonotype. Its antigen has not been determined. The record has no base qualities; no much larger clone is one base away. cDNA was synthesized by template-switch 5'RACE using a primer carrying a 10-nucleotide random unique molecular identifier by which each TCR transcript was tagged. Every sequencing run covered 15-18 subjects and yielded more than 180 million TCR-beta sequences. The RNeasy kit was used to extract total RNA. TCR-beta VDJ regions were amplified with primers for the TCR constant region and the 5'RACE anchor, using the KAPA Real-time Library Amplification kit. Sample indexes and Illumina adaptors were added in a first PCR, and a second PCR then increased library yield. After Ampure bead purification, the roughly 650 bp TCR product was size-selected on a 2% E-gel SizeSelection system. Before pooling, libraries had their quality checked on a Bioanalyzer, their concentration measured with Qubit, and their quantity determined with the Kapa Library Quantification kit. Libraries were sequenced paired-end 2 x 150 bp on an Illumina HiSeq 2500. To increase sequence diversity, roughly 25-31% phiX was spiked into each library pool. The original methods were these. Quality-filtered reads were processed with the UMI-based MiGEC pipeline, which removed over 75% of raw TCR sequences during error correction. VDJ genes were aligned to IMGT germline references, and clonotypes were defined by unique CDR3 amino acid sequence plus V-J genes. Clonal expansion, Shannon diversity, and CDR3 relatedness (CalcPairwiseDistances, ClusterSamples) were evaluated with VDJtools, and phylogenetic trees were built with CLCbio workbench. A clone was classed as expanded if it had 8 or more unique UMIs, a cutoff based on coefficient-of-variation modelling across technical triplicates. The public reads were run again by TCRdb, first through fastp at Q25 and then through MiXCR, and only productive beta chains were kept. Each record represents a unique CDR3 protein, reported with the most common genes and DNA among its rows. The V and J calls were not made by the authors but by TCRdb's processing. The sample table contains more than 30,000 distinct CDR3 sequences; only one count was recorded for about an eighth of them. Of the sample, 5.2% falls within the top ten clones.

Trimming leaves V shorter by 6 bases and J shorter by 6 bases, with the junction holding 9 bases beyond the gene matches. From cysteine to phenylalanine, the CDR3 is 14 amino acids long. Just the 42-base CDR3 DNA is kept, in frame starting at base 1. CDR1 DFQATT and CDR2 SNEGSKA were looked up in the germline V gene (reference sequence). What the study reported, not specific to this receptor: No identical CDR3 amino acid sequences were found to be shared among expanded clones across subjects, suggesting that TCR-beta repertoires were private in all groups. The highest TCR clonal expansion was observed in HAM/TSP patients, whereas the lowest was observed in MS patients, even when compared with healthy controls.

Material for sequencing was CD4+ T cells from blood. The TCR comes from a female donor with HTLV-1-associated myelopathy (HAM/TSP). This receptor chain uses TRBV20-1 and TRBJ2-1; 9 bases in the middle match TRBD2. CDR3 reads: CSAPMSSGSNEQFF. The DNA reads as follows: TGCAGTGCGCCCATGAGTAGCGGGAGCAATGAGCAGTTCTTC.